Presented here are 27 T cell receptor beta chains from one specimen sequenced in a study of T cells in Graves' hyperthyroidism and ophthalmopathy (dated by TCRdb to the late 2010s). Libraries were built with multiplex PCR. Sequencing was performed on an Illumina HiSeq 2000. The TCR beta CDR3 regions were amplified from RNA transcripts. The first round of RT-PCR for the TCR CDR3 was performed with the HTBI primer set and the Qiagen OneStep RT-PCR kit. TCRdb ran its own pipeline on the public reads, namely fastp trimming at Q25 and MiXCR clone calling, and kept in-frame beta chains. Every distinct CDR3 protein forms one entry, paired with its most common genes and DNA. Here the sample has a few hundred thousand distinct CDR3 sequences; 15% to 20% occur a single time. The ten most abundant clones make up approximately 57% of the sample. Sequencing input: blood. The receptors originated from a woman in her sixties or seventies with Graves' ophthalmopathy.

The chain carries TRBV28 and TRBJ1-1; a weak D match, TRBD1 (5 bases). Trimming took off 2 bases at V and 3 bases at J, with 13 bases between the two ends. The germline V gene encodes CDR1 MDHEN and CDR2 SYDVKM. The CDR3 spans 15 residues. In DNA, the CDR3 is TGTGCCAGCAGTTTAGGGGGGGGGATGGACACTGAAGCTTTCTTT. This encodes CASSLGGGMDTEAFF. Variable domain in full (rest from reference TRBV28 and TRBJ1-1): DVKVTQSSRYLVKRTGEKVFLECVQDMDHENMFWYRQDPGLGLRLIYFSYDVKMKEKGDIPEGYSVSREKKERFSLILESASTNQTSMYLCASSLGGGMDTEAFFGQGTRLTVV.

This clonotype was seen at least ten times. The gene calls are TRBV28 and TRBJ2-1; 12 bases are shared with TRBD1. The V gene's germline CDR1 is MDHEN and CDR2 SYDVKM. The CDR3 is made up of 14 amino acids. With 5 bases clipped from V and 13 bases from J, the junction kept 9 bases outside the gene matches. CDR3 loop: CASSLTGTGGIQFF. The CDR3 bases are TGTGCCAGCAGTCTAACCGGGACAGGGGGCATTCAGTTCTTC.

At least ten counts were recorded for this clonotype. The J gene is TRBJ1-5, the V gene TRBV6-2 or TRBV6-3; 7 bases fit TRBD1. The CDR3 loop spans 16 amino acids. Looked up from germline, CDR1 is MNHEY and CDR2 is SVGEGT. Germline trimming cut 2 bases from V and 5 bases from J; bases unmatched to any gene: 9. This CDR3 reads CASSYMVGTAYQPQHF. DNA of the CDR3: TGTGCCAGCAGTTACATGGTCGGGACAGCTTATCAGCCCCAGCATTTT.

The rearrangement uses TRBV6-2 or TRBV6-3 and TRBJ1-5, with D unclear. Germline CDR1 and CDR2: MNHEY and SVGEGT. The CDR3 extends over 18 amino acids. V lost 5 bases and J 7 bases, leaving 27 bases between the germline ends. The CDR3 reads CASSEQIPSALRSQPQHF. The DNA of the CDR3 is TGTGCCAGCAGTGAGCAGATTCCCAGTGCCCTACGGTCCCAGCCCCAGCATTTT.

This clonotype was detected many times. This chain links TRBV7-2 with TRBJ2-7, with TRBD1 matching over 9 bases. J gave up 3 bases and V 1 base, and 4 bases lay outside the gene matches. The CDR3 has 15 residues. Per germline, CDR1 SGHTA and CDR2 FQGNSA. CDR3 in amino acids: CASSLEQGANYEQYF. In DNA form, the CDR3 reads TGTGCCAGCAGCTTAGAACAGGGGGCAAACTACGAGCAGTACTTC.

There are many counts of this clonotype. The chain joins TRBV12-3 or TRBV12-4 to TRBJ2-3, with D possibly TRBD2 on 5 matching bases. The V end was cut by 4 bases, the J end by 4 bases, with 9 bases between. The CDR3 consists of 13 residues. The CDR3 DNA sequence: TGTGCCAGCAGTTACACCGGGGCAGATACGCAGTATTTT. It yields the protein CASSYTGADTQYF.

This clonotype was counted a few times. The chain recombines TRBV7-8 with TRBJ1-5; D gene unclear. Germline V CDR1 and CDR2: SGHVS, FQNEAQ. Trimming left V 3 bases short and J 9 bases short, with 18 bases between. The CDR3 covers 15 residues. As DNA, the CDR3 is TGTGCCAGCAGCTTGGGAACGCCGACTCTCTCGCCCCAGCATTTT. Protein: CASSLGTPTLSPQHF. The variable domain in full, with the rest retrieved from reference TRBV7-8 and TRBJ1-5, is GAGVSQSPRYKVAKRGQDVALRCDPISGHVSLFWYQQALGQGPEFLTYFQNEAQLDKSGLPSDRFFAERPEGSVSTLKIQRTQQEDSAVYLCASSLGTPTLSPQHFGDGTRLSIL.

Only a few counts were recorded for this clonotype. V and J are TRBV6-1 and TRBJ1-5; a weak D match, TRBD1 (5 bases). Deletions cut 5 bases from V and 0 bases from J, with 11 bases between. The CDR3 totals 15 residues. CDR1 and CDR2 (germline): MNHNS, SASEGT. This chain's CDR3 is CASSSAGYSNQPQHF. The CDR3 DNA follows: TGTGCCAGCAGTTCGGCAGGGTATAGCAATCAGCCCCAGCATTTT.

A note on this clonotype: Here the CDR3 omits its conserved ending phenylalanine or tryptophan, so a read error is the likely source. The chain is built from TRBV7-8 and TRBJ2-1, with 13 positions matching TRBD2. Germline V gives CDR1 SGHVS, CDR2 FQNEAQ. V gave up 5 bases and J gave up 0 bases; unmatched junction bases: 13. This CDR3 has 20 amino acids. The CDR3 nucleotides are TGTGCCAGCAGCCAACCAGGGACTAGCGGGACCGGACGCTCCTACAATGAGCAGTTCCTC. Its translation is CASSQPGTSGTGRSYNEQFL.

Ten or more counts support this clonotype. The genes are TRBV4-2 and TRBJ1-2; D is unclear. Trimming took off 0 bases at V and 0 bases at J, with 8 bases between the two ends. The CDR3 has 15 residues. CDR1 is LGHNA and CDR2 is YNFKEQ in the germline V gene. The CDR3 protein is CASSQEGNSNYGYTF. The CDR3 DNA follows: TGTGCCAGCAGCCAAGAAGGGAATTCTAACTATGGCTACACCTTC.

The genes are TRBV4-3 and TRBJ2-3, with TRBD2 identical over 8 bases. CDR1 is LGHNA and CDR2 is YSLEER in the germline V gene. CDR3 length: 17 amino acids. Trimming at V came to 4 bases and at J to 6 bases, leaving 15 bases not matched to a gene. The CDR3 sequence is CASSPQGYSGESDTQYF. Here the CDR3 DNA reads TGCGCCAGCAGCCCCCAGGGGTATAGCGGGGAGAGCGATACGCAGTATTTT.

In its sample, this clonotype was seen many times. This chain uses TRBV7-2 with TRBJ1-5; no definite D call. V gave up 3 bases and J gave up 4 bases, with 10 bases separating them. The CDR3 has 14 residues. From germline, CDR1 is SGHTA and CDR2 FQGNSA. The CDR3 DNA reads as TGTGCCAGCAGCTTTGAAAGAAAAAATCAGCCCCAGCATTTT. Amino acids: CASSFERKNQPQHF.

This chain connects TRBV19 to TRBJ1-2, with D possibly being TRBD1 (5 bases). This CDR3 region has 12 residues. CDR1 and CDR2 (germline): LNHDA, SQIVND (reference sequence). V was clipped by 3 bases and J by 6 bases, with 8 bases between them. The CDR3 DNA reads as TGTGCCAGTAGTATGGGGACTCATGGCTACACCTTC. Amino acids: CASSMGTHGYTF.

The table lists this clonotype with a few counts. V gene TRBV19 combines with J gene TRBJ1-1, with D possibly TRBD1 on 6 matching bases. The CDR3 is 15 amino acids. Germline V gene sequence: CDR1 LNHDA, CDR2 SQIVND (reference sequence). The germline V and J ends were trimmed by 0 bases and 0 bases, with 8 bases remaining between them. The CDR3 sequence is CASSIDGDMNTEAFF. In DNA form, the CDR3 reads TGTGCCAGTAGTATAGACGGGGACATGAACACTGAAGCTTTCTTT.

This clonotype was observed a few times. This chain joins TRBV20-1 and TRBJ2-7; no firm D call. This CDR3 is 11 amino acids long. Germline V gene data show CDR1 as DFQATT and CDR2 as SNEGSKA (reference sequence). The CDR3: CSAGFEYEQYF. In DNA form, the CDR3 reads TGCAGCGCCGGCTTCGAGTACGAGCAGTACTTC.

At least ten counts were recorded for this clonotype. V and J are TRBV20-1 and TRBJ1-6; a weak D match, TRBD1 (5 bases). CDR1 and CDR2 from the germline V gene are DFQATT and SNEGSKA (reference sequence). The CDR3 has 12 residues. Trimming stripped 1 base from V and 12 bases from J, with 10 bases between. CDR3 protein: CSARGVGGPLHF. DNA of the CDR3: TGCAGTGCTAGAGGGGTGGGGGGACCCCTCCACTTT.

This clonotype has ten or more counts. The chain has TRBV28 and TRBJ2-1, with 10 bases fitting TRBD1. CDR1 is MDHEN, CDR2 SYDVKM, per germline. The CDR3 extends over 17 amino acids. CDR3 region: CACRDRGWGVRANEQFF. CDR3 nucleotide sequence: TGTGCTTGCAGGGACAGGGGATGGGGAGTCAGGGCAAATGAGCAGTTCTTC.

CDR3 nucleotide sequence: TGTGCCAGCAGCCGGCCGGGACAGGGTTTTGAAAAACTGTTTTTT. Translated: CASSRPGQGFEKLFF. The gene calls are TRBV3-1 and TRBJ1-4; 9 bases are a match to TRBD1. J was trimmed by 7 bases and V by 4 bases; bases with no gene match: 7. The CDR3 runs 15 residues. The germline gives CDR1 LGHDT, CDR2 YNNKEL (reference sequence).

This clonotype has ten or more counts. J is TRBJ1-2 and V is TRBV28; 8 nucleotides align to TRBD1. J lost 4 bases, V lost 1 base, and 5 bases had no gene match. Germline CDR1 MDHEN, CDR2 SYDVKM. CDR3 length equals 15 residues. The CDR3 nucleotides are TGTGCCAGCAGTTTATTCAGGGGGCCTCTCTATGGCTACACCTTC. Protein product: CASSLFRGPLYGYTF.

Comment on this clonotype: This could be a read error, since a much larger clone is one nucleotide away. The CDR3 nucleotides read TGCGTCAGCACAGAAGCTTTCTTT. Translation gives CVSTEAFF. The rearrangement joins TRBV5-1 to TRBJ1-1, with D unresolved. The CDR3 spans 8 residues. The germline gives CDR1 SGHRS, CDR2 YFSETQ. The variable domain in full, completed from reference TRBV5-1 and TRBJ1-1, reads KAGVTQTPRYLIKTRGQQVTLSCSPISGHRSVSWYQQTPGQGLQFLFEYFSETQRNKGNFPGRFSGRQFSNSRSEMNVSTLELGDSALYLCVSTEAFFGQGTRLTVV.

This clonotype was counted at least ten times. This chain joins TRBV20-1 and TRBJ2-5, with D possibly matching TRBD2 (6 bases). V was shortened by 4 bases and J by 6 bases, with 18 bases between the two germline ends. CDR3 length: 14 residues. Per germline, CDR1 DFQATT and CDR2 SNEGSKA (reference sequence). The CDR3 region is CSATPRTGVKTQYF. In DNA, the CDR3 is TGCAGTGCTACCCCGAGGACGGGGGTTAAGACCCAGTACTTC.

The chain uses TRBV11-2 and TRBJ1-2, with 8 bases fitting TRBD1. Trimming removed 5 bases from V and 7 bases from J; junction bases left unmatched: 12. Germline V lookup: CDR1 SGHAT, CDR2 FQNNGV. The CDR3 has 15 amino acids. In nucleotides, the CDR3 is TGTGCCAGCAGCGTACCTTTTCAGGGGGCTGGTGGCTACACCTTC. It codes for CASSVPFQGAGGYTF.

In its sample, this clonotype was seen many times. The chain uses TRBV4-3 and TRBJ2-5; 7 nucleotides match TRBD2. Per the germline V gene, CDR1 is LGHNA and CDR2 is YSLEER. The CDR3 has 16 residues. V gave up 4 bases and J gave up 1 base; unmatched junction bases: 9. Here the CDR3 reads CASSLGGGDIQETQYF. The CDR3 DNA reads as TGCGCCAGCAGCCTTGGGGGGGGAGACATCCAAGAGACCCAGTACTTC.

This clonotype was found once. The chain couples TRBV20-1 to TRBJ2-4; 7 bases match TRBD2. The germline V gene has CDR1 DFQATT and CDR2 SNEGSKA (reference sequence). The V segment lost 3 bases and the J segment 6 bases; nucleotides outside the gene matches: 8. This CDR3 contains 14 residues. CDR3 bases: TGCAGTGCTAGTCAGCTGGGGAGGGGAAACATTCAGTACTTC. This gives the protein CSASQLGRGNIQYF.

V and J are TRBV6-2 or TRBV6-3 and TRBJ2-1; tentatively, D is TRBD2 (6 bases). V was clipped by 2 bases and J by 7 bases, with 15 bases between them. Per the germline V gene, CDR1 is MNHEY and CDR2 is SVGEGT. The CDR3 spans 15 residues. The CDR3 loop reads CASSYKGWAGNEQFF. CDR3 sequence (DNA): TGTGCCAGCAGTTACAAGGGGTGGGCGGGGAATGAGCAGTTCTTC.

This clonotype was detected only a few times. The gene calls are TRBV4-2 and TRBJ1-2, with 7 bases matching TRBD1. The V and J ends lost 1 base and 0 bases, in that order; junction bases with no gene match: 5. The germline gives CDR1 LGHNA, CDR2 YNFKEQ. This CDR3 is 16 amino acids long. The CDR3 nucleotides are TGTGCCAGCAGCCAAGTGGGGGACAGCACTAACTATGGCTACACCTTC. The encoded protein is CASSQVGDSTNYGYTF.

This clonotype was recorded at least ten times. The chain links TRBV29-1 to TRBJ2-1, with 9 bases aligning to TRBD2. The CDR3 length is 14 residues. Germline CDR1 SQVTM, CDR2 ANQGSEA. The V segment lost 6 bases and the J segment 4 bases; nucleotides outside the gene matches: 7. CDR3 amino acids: CSVLTSGVYNEQFF. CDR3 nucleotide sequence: TGCAGCGTCTTGACTAGCGGAGTATACAATGAGCAGTTCTTC.